This record concerns one T cell receptor beta chain sequence. Data came from immunoSEQ multiplex PCR; TCRdb stores just in-frame clones and leaves some out. Of some 140,000 clones listed, 91% are singletons. The sample belongs to a study of blood T cell repertoires in COVID-19. This TCR was recovered from a man between 50 and 59 years old with acute or convalescent COVID-19. The specimen sequenced was peripheral blood.

CDR3: CASSYRRGNTEAFF. CDR3 coding DNA: TGTGCCAGCAGTTACCGGCGCGGGAACACTGAAGCTTTCTTT. V and J are TRBV6-5 and TRBJ1-1; D is unresolved. Trimming left V 2 bases short and J 1 base short, with 8 bases between. Germline CDR1 MNHEY, CDR2 SVGAGI. CDR3 length: 14 residues.